This T cell receptor beta chain was observed in a study of blood T cells in healthy people across ages. Study outcomes and limitations: Age advanced and TCR beta diversity per million T cells fell, roughly linearly. Diversity estimates from one million T cells were considered underestimates.

Details on this clonotype: Antigen specificity is unknown.

The use of a sample-barcoded 5' primer and a J-beta primer mix characterized a second PCR of about 6 to 12 cycles. A single record per CDR3 protein comes from TCRdb applying MiXCR to the 5' RACE reads. The sample holds 1 million or so distinct CDR3 sequences, roughly 45% seen once. PBMCs, at least 7 million per sample, were isolated. The TCR originated in a woman aged 60 to 75 in good health. Sequencing was carried out using blood.

CDR3 in amino acids: CASSQGTGRITETQYF. The CDR3 DNA sequence: TGTGCCAGCAGCCAAGGGACAGGGCGGATCACAGAGACCCAGTACTTC. This chain links TRBV14 with TRBJ2-5, with 8 positions matching TRBD1. CDR1 SGHDN and CDR2 FVKESK come from the germline V gene. J gave up 4 bases and V 1 base, and 8 bases lay outside the gene matches. This CDR3 spans 16 amino acids.